This TCR beta chain was retrieved from a study of T cells after yellow fever vaccination. General observations from the study: In FACS-sorted repertoires, abundant clonotypes from the bulk population could appear as contaminants. At less than 97% for CD4 and just over 85% for CD8, most primary-vaccination clones showed up again after the booster.

The CDR3 has 14 residues. The germline V and J ends were trimmed by 0 bases and 8 bases, with 11 bases remaining between them. Germline V gene sequence: CDR1 SGHTA, CDR2 FQGNSA. This clonotype has only a few counts. What it binds is unknown. They built TCR cDNA with 5'RACE template switching, a step that put in a universal primer site and UMIs. TCRdb itself ran the 5' RACE reads through MiXCR, one entry per CDR3 protein. The data contain 230,000 or so distinct CDR3 sequences, 6.7% of them seen just once; the ten biggest clones take up approximately 1%. The receptor was derived from a man in his thirties or forties who received the YFV17D yellow fever vaccine. V is TRBV7-2 and J is TRBJ2-4; D is unresolved. The sample in question was CD4+ T cells sorted from PBMCs, obtained on the day of the yellow fever booster vaccination. The CDR3 region is CASSLARPADIQYF. The DNA for the CDR3 is TGTGCCAGCAGCTTAGCCAGGCCAGCTGACATTCAGTACTTC.